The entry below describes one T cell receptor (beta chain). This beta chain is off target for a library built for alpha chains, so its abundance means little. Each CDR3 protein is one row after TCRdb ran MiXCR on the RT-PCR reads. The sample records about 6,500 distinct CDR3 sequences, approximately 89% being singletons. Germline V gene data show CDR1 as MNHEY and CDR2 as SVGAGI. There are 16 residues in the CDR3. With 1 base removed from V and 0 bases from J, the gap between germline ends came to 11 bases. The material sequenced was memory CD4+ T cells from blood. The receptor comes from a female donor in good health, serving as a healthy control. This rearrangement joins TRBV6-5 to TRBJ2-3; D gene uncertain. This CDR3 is CASSYFLGSSTDTQYF. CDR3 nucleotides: TGTGCCAGCAGTTACTTTTTGGGAAGTAGCACAGATACGCAGTATTTT.